This T cell receptor (beta chain) was sequenced during a study of T cell clones after liver transplantation. Study-wide background: Liver transplant recipients had immunosuppression withdrawal attempted within 2 years. A pre-transplant mixed lymphocyte reaction with TCRbeta sequencing defined graft-donor-reactive clones followed in post-transplant blood. Tolerance: complete withdrawal held at least one year, liver enzymes staying within twice normal.

The protocol was immunoSEQ multiplex PCR, while the TCRdb copy is restricted to in-frame clones and leaves out a portion. This table holds fewer than 45,000 clones, about 86% found once. The CDR3 covers 15 residues. Trimming pared 0 bases from V and 5 bases from J, leaving 14 bases between. The germline V gene encodes CDR1 SGHRS and CDR2 YFSETQ. The sequence was collected from a human patient who received a liver transplant. The graft donor may have contributed some T cells. This chain uses TRBV5-1 with TRBJ1-1, with D possibly matching TRBD1 (5 bases). This specimen consisted of CD4+ T cells from blood, obtained 24 months after liver transplant. The chain's CDR3 is CASSLAAGSRTEAFF. The CDR3 DNA reads as TGCGCCAGCAGCTTGGCGGCAGGGAGTAGGACTGAAGCTTTCTTT.